A single sample gave rise to the 8 T cell receptor beta chains below, sequenced in a study of cytomegalovirus exposure and HLA in healthy donors. It was with 60 Vbeta and 13 Jbeta primers that the PCR ran. TCRdb keeps only in-frame clones here, not all; method: immunoSEQ multiplex PCR. This table has 180,000 or so clones, 9.5% appearing once. The sample was PBMCs. The receptors were sampled from a woman aged 25-40 years in good health and CMV-seropositive.

The genes are TRBV27 and TRBJ1-1, with 7 bases fitting TRBD1. Unmatched junction bases numbered 7, after V lost 3 bases and J lost 0 bases. CDR1 and CDR2 (germline): MNHEY, SMNVEV (reference sequence). CDR3 size: 16 residues. This chain's CDR3 is CASSFRSGQLNTEAFF. Here the CDR3 DNA reads TGTGCCAGCAGTTTCAGATCGGGACAGCTGAACACTGAAGCTTTCTTT.

This clone was detected only a few times. J is TRBJ2-2 and V is TRBV19, with 10 positions matching TRBD2. The junction had 3 bases not matched to a gene; V was cut back by 4 bases and J by 7 bases. The CDR3 covers 14 residues. Germline-derived CDR1 and CDR2 are LNHDA and SQIVND (reference sequence). The CDR3 spells CASSTSGSDGELFF. DNA for the CDR3: TGTGCCAGTAGTACTAGCGGGAGTGACGGGGAGCTGTTTTTT.

On this clone itself: The junction departs from germline at one end; a sequencing error may be responsible. This rearrangement joins TRBV2 to TRBJ2-5; D gene unclear. The CDR3 has 12 amino acids. The germline CDR1 and CDR2 sequences are SNHLY and FYNNEI. CDR3 bases: TGTACCAGCAGGAGAAACCAAGAGACCCAGTACTTC. This encodes CTSRRNQETQYF.

The chain is built from TRBV5-1 and TRBJ2-7; 7 nucleotides line up with TRBD1. Germline CDR1 SGHRS, CDR2 YFSETQ. This CDR3 comprises 14 residues. V shed 3 bases, J shed 2 bases, and the junction held 5 bases outside the gene matches. Written as DNA, the CDR3 is TGCGCCAGCAGCTCCCGGGACAGTCCCTACGAGCAGTACTTC. As protein: CASSSRDSPYEQYF.

This clone was seen only a few times. The genes are TRBV5-1 and TRBJ1-2; D perhaps matches TRBD1 (5 bases). The V end was cut by 0 bases, the J end by 1 base, with 13 bases between. CDR3 size: 16 residues. The germline gives CDR1 SGHRS, CDR2 YFSETQ. The CDR3: CASSLDGHTLNYGYTF. CDR3 bases: TGCGCCAGCAGCTTGGACGGACACACCCTTAACTATGGCTACACCTTC.

This sequence joins TRBV5-1 and TRBJ2-3; the D is unclear. The germline V gene has CDR1 SGHRS and CDR2 YFSETQ. CDR3 size: 14 residues. The ends were cut back, 3 bases at V and 2 bases at J, with 10 bases in the middle. The CDR3 nucleotides read TGCGCCAGCAGCTCTGACTCGTACACAGATACGCAGTATTTT. Translation: CASSSDSYTDTQYF. The full variable domain, in which reference TRBV5-1 and TRBJ2-3 provide the parts outside the CDR3, is KAGVTQTPRYLIKTRGQQVTLSCSPISGHRSVSWYQQTPGQGLQFLFEYFSETQRNKGNFPGRFSGRQFSNSRSEMNVSTLELGDSALYLCASSSDSYTDTQYFGPGTRLTVL.

This clone appeared a few times. The V and J genes are TRBV5-5 and TRBJ1-2; D not resolved. This CDR3 region has 13 residues. In germline, CDR1 is SGHKS, CDR2 YYEKEE (reference sequence). Deletions cut 4 bases from V and 6 bases from J, with 13 bases between. CDR3 DNA sequence: TGTGCCAGCAGCCACCCACGATCGGATGGCTACACCTTC. It yields the protein CASSHPRSDGYTF.

This clone was observed a handful of times. The chain is built from TRBV9 and TRBJ2-4; tentative D call: TRBD2 (5 bases). CDR1 is SGDLS and CDR2 is YYNGEE in the germline V gene. The V gene lost 4 bases and the J gene lost 7 bases, with 12 bases spanning the gap. There are 13 residues in the CDR3. The CDR3 sequence is CASSIHSGNIQYF. The DNA for the CDR3 is TGTGCCAGCAGCATTCATTCGGGGAACATTCAGTACTTC.